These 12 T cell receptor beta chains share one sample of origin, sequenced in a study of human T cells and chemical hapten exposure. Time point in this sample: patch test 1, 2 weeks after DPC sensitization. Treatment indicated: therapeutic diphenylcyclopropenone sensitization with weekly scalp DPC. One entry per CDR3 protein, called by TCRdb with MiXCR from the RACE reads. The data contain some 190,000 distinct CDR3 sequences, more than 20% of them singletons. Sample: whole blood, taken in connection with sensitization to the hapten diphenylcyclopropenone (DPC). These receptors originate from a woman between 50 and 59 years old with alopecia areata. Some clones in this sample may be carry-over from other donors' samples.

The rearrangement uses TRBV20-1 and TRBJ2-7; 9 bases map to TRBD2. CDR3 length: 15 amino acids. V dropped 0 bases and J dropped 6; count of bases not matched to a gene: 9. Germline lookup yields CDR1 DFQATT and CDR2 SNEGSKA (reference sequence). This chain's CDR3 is CSARDPVAGASEQYF. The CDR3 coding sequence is TGCAGTGCTAGAGATCCGGTAGCGGGAGCATCCGAGCAGTACTTC.

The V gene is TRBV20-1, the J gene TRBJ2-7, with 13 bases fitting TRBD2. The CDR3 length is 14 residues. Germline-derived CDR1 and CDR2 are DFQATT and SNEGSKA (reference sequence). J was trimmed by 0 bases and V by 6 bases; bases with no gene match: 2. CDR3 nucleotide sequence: TGCAGTGCCGGGACTAGCGGGATCTCCTACGAGCAGTACTTC. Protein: CSAGTSGISYEQYF.

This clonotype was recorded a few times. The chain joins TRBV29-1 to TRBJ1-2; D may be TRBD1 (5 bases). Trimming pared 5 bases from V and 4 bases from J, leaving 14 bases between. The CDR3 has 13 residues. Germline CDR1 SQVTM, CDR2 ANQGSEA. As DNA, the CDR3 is TGCAGCGTTTACCATCAGGGAGGCTATGGCTACACCTTC. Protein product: CSVYHQGGYGYTF.

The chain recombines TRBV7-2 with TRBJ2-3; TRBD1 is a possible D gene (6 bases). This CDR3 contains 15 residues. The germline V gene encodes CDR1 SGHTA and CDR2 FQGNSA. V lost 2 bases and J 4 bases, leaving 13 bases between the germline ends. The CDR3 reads CASSLYGGLSDTQYF. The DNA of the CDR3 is TGTGCCAGCAGCTTATATGGGGGCTTATCAGATACGCAGTATTTT. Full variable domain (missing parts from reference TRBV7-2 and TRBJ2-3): GAGVSQSPSNKVTEKGKDVELRCDPISGHTALYWYRQSLGQGLEFLIYFQGNSAPDKSGLPSDRFSAERTGGSVSTLTIQRTQQEDSAVYLCASSLYGGLSDTQYFGPGTRLTVL.

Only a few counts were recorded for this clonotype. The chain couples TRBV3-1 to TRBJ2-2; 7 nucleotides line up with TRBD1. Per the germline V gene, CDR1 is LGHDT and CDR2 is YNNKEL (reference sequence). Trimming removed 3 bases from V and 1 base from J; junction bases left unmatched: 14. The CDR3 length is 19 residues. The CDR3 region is CASSHFQGVKLGNTGELFF. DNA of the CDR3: TGTGCCAGCAGCCATTTTCAGGGGGTGAAGCTAGGGAACACCGGGGAGCTGTTTTTT.

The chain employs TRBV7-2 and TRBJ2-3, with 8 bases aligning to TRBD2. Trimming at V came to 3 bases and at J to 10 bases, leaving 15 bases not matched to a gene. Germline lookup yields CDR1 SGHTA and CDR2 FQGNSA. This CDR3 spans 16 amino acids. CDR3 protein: CASSFQTSVNPPPQYF. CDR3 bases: TGTGCCAGCAGCTTCCAGACTAGCGTCAACCCCCCACCGCAGTATTTT. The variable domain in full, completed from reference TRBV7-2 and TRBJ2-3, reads GAGVSQSPSNKVTEKGKDVELRCDPISGHTALYWYRQSLGQGLEFLIYFQGNSAPDKSGLPSDRFSAERTGGSVSTLTIQRTQQEDSAVYLCASSFQTSVNPPPQYFGPGTRLTVL.

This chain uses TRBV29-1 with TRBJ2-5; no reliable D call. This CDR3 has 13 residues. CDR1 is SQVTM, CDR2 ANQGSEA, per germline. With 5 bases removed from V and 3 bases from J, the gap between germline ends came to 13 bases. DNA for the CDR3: TGCAGCGTTAGCTTTCTCGGCGAAGAGACCCAGTACTTC. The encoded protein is CSVSFLGEETQYF. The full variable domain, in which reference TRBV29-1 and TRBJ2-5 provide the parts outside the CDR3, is SAVISQKPSRDICQRGTSLTIQCQVDSQVTMMFWYRQQPGQSLTLIATANQGSEATYESGFVIDKFPISRPNLTFSTLTVSNMSPEDSSIYLCSVSFLGEETQYFGPGTRLLVL.

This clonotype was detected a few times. The CDR3 here is CASSPDVTSGRLGTGELFF. The CDR3 DNA is TGCGCCAGCAGCCCTGACGTGACTAGCGGGAGGCTGGGCACCGGGGAGCTGTTTTTT. This sequence joins TRBV5-1 and TRBJ2-2, with 13 bases lining up with TRBD2. The ends lost 4 bases at V and 4 bases at J; junction bases unmatched: 13. The CDR3 is 19 amino acids. Germline V gene sequence: CDR1 SGHRS, CDR2 YFSETQ.

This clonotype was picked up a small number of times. CDR3 nucleotides: TGCGCCAGCAGCCCGAGGGGGGGCATGAACACTGAAGCTTTCTTT. Translated, it gives CASSPRGGMNTEAFF. The chain joins TRBV5-1 to TRBJ1-1; a weak D match, TRBD1 (6 bases). CDR3 size: 15 residues. With 4 bases removed from V and 0 bases from J, the gap between germline ends came to 13 bases. CDR1 and CDR2 from the germline V gene are SGHRS and YFSETQ.

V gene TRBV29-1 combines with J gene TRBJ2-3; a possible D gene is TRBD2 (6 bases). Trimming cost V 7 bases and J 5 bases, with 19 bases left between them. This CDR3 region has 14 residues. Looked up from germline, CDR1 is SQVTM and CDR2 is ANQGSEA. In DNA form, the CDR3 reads TGCAGCGCCAGTATTGGGGGGTCCGGAGATACGCAGTATTTT. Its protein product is CSASIGGSGDTQYF.

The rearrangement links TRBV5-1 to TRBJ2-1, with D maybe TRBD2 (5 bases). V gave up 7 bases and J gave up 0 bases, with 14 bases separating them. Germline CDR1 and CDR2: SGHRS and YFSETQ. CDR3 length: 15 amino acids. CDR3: CASQTGGGSYNEQFF. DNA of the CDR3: TGCGCCAGCCAGACTGGAGGAGGCTCCTACAATGAGCAGTTCTTC.

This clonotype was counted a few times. The CDR3 sequence is CASSVGGFVVTQYF. In DNA, the CDR3 is TGTGCCAGCAGCGTAGGAGGTTTTGTCGTTACGCAGTATTTT. This sequence joins TRBV9 and TRBJ2-3; no firm D call. Per the germline V gene, CDR1 is SGDLS and CDR2 is YYNGEE. CDR3 size: 14 residues. Trimming removed 0 bases at V and 8 bases at J, with 13 bases between. Together with reference TRBV9 and TRBJ2-3, the CDR3 gives the full variable domain: DSGVTQTPKHLITATGQRVTLRCSPRSGDLSVYWYQQSLDQGLQFLIQYYNGEERAKGNILERFSAQQFPDLHSELNLSSLELGDSALYFCASSVGGFVVTQYFGPGTRLTVL.